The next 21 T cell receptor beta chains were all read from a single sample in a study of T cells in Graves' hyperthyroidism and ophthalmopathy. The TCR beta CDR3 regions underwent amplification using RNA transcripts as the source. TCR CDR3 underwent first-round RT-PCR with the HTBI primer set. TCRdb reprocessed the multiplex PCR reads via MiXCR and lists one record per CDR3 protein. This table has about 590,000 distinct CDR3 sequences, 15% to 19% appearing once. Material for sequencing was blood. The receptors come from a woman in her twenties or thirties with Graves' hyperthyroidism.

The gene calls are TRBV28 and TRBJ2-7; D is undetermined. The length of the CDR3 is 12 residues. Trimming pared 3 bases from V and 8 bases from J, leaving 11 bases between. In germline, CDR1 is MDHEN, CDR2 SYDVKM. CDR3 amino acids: CASSFRSGKQYF. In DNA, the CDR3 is TGTGCCAGCAGTTTCCGGTCTGGGAAGCAGTACTTC.

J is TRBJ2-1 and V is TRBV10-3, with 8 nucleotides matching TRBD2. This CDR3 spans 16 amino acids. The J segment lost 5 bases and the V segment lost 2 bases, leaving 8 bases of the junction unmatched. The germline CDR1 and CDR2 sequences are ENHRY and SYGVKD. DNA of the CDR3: TGTGCCATCAGTGAGAGAGCGGGAGCACGAAACAATGAGCAGTTCTTC. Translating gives CAISERAGARNNEQFF.

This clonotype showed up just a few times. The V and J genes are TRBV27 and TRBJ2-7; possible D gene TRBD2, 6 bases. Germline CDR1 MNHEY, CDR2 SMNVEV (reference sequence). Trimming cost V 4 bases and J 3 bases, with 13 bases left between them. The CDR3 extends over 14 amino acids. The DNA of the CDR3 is TGTGCCAGCAGTTCAGCCGGGAGCGGCTACGAGCAGTACTTC. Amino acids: CASSSAGSGYEQYF.

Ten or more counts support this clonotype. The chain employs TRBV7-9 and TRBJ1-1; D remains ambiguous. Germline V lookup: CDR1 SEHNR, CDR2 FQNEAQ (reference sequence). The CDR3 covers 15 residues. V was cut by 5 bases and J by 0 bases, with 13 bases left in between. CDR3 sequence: CASSRGSDMNTEAFF. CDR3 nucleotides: TGTGCCAGCAGCCGAGGATCCGACATGAACACTGAAGCTTTCTTT.

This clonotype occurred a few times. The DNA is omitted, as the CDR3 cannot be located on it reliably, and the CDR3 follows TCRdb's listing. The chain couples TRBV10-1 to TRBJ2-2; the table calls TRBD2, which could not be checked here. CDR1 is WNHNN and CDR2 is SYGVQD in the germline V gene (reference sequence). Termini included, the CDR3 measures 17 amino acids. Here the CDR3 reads CASSLRFGTSNTGELFF.

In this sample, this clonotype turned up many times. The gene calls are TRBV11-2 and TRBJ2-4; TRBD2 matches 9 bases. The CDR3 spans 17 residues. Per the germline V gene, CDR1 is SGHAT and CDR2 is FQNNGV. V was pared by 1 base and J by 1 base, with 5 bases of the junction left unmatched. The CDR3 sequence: CASSLVGGRVAKNIQYF. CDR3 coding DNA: TGTGCCAGCAGCTTAGTCGGCGGGAGGGTGGCCAAAAACATTCAGTACTTC.

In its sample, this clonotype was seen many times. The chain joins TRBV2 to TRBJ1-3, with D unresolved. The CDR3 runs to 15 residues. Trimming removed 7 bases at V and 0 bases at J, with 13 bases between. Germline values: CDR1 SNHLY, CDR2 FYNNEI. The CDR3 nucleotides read TGTGCCAGCACCCCGTGGCGGCACTCTGGAAACACCATATATTTT. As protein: CASTPWRHSGNTIYF.

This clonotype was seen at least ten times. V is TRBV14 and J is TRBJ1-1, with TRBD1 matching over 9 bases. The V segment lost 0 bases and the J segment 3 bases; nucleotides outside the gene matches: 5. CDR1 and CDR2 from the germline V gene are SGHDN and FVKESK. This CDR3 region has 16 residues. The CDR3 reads CASSQEGTGWDTEAFF. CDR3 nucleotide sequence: TGTGCCAGCAGCCAAGAGGGGACAGGGTGGGACACTGAAGCTTTCTTT.

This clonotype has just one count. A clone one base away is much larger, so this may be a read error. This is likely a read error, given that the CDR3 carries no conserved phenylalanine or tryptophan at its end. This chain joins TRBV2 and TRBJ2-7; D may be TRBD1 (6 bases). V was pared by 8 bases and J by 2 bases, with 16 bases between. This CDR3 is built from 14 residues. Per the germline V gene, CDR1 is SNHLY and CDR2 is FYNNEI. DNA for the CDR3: TGTGCCAGCGGGAAACAGACAGGAGCCTACGAGCAGTACTCC. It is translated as CASGKQTGAYEQYS.

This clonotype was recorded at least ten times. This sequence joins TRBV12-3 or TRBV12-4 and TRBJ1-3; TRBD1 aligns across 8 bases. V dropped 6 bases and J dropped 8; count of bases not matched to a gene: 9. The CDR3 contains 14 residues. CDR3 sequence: CASRDRGLFDTIYF. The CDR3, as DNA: TGTGCCAGCAGAGACAGGGGATTGTTCGACACCATATATTTT.

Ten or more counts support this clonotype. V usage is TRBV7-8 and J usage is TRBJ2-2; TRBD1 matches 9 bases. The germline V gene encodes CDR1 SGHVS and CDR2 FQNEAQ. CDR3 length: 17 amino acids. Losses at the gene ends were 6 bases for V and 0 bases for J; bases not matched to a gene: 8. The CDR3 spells CASSPGTGSANTGELFF. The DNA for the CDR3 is TGTGCCAGCAGTCCCGGGACAGGGTCCGCGAACACCGGGGAGCTGTTTTTT.

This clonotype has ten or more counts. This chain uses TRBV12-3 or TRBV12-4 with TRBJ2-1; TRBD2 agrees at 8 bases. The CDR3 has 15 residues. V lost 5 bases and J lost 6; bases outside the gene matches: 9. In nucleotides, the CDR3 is TGTGCCAGCAGTAGCGGGAGTCCTTTCGGCAATGAGCAGTTCTTC. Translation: CASSSGSPFGNEQFF.

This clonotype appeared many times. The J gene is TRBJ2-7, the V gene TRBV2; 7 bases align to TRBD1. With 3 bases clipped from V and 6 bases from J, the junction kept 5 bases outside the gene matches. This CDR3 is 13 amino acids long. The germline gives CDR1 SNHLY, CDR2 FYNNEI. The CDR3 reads CASSDGQVPEQYF. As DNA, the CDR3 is TGTGCCAGCAGTGATGGACAGGTCCCCGAGCAGTACTTC.

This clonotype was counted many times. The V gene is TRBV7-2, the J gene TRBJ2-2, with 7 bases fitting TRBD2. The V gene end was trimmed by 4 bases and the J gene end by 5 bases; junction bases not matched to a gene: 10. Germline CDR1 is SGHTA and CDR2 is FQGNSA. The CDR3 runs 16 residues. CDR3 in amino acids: CASSSRSSGGTGELFF. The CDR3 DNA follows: TGTGCCAGCAGCTCCAGATCTAGCGGCGGAACCGGGGAGCTGTTTTTT.

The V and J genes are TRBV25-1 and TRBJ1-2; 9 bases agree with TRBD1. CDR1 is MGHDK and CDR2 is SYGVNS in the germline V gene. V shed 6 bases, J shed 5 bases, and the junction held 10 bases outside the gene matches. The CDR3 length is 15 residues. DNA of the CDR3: TGTGCCAGCAGGGGGACAGGGTGGACCGGGTATGGCTACACCTTC. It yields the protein CASRGTGWTGYGYTF.

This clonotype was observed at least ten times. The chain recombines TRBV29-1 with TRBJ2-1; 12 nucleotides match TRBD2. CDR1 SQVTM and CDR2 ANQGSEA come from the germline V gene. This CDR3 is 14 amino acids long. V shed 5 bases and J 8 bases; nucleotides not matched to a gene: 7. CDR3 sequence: CSVILAGGRYEQFF. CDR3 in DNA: TGCAGCGTTATACTAGCGGGAGGAAGGTATGAGCAGTTCTTC.

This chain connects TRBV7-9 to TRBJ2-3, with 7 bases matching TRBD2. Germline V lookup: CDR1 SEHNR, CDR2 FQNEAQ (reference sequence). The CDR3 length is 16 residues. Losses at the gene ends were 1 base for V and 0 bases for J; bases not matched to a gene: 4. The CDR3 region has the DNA TGTGCCAGCAGCTTAGAGAGCGGGACTAGCACAGATACGCAGTATTTT. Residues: CASSLESGTSTDTQYF.

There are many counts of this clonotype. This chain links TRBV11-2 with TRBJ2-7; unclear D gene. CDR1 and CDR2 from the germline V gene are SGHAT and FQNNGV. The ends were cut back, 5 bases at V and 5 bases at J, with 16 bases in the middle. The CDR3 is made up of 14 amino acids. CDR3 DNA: TGTGCCAGCAGCCCGCTTGAAATTTGGAACGAGCAGTACTTC. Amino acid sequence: CASSPLEIWNEQYF.

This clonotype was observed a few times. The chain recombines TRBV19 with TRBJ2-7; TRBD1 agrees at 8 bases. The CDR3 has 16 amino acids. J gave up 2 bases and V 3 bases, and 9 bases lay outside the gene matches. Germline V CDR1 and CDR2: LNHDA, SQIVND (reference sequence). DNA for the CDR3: TGTGCCAGTAGTATTGCAGGGGGCCACCTGACCTACGAGCAGTACTTC. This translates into CASSIAGGHLTYEQYF.

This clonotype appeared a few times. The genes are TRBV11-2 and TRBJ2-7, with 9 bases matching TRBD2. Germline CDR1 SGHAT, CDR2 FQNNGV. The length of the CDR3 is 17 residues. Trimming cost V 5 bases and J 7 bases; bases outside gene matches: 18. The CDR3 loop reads CASSHVPGLAVSMEQYF. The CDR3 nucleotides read TGTGCCAGCAGCCATGTTCCGGGACTAGCAGTTTCTATGGAGCAGTACTTC.

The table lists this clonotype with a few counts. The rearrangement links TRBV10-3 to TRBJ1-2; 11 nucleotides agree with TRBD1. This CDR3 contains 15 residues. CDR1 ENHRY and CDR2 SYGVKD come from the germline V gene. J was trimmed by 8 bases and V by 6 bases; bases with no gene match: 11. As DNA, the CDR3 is TGTGCCATCAGCGCCTCCGGGACAGGGGGTTACGGCTACACCTTC. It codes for CAISASGTGGYGYTF.